One sample yielded the 20 T cell receptor beta chains listed below, sequenced in a study of type 1 regulatory T cells. TCRdb re-analysed the reads in MiXCR, keeping a single row per CDR3 protein. The profile shows approximately 90,000 distinct CDR3 sequences, roughly 30% of them singletons. The sample taken for sequencing was CD4+ T cells, either the whole sample or a sorted fraction (not recorded which). The receptor set was obtained from a human donor in good health.

J is TRBJ2-1 and V is TRBV5-1; TRBD1 matches at 10 bases. The CDR3 sequence is 14 residues long. The V gene's germline CDR1 is SGHRS and CDR2 YFSETQ. Unmatched junction bases numbered 7, after V lost 7 bases and J lost 6 bases. The CDR3 protein is CASSRTGGSNEQFF. The CDR3 nucleotides are TGCGCCAGCTCCCGGACAGGGGGGTCCAATGAGCAGTTCTTC. Full variable domain (missing parts from reference TRBV5-1 and TRBJ2-1): KAGVTQTPRYLIKTRGQQVTLSCSPISGHRSVSWYQQTPGQGLQFLFEYFSETQRNKGNFPGRFSGRQFSNSRSEMNVSTLELGDSALYLCASSRTGGSNEQFFGPGTRLTVL.

The chain is built from TRBV19 and TRBJ2-1; D is uncertain. Trimming stripped 3 bases from V and 9 bases from J, with 6 bases between. Germline CDR1 LNHDA, CDR2 SQIVND (reference sequence). The CDR3 totals 11 residues. CDR3 in amino acids: CASSIYSEQFF. The CDR3 DNA is TGTGCCAGTAGTATCTATAGTGAGCAGTTCTTC.

This clonotype is medium-sized. The chain employs TRBV29-1 and TRBJ2-7, with D perhaps TRBD2 (6 bases). V lost 3 bases, J lost 5 bases, and 17 bases lay in between. Germline V gene data show CDR1 as SQVTM and CDR2 as ANQGSEA. The CDR3 is made up of 14 amino acids. The CDR3 sequence: CSVDRGSSTDEQYF. The DNA for the CDR3 is TGCAGCGTTGATCGGGGGAGTTCAACTGACGAGCAGTACTTC.

This clonotype was seen a handful of times. The gene calls are TRBV6-5 and TRBJ2-5; tentatively, D is TRBD1 (6 bases). The CDR3 has 14 residues. The V gene lost 6 bases and the J gene lost 5 bases, with 16 bases spanning the gap. The germline V gene has CDR1 MNHEY and CDR2 SVGAGI. For the CDR3, the DNA is TGTGCCAGCAGACTCCGACGTGGACAGGAGACCCAGTACTTC. Translation gives CASRLRRGQETQYF.

This clonotype was detected only a few times. The chain carries TRBV5-1 and TRBJ2-5; D is unclear. Trimming took off 4 bases at V and 1 base at J, with 2 bases between the two ends. This CDR3 is 11 amino acids long. The germline gives CDR1 SGHRS, CDR2 YFSETQ. CDR3 DNA sequence: TGCGCCAGCAGCGCCCAAGAGACCCAGTACTTC. Its translation: CASSAQETQYF.

The chain carries TRBV5-4 and TRBJ1-1, with 12 nucleotides matching TRBD1. Trimming removed 4 bases from V and 4 bases from J; junction bases left unmatched: 8. CDR3 length: 16 residues. Germline V gives CDR1 SGHNT, CDR2 YYREEE (reference sequence). The CDR3 DNA reads as TGTGCCAGCAGCATCCGGGACAGGGGGCGCGTCACTGAAGCTTTCTTT. Protein sequence: CASSIRDRGRVTEAFF.

This clonotype was counted a few times. This rearrangement joins TRBV29-1 to TRBJ1-5; no reliable D call. In germline, CDR1 is SQVTM, CDR2 ANQGSEA. V lost 4 bases, J lost 2 bases, and 6 bases lay in between. The CDR3 sequence is 12 residues long. The CDR3 loop reads CSVGAGNQPQHF. The CDR3 nucleotides read TGCAGCGTTGGGGCGGGCAATCAGCCCCAGCATTTT. The entire variable domain, with the rest obtained from reference TRBV29-1 and TRBJ1-5, is as follows: SAVISQKPSRDICQRGTSLTIQCQVDSQVTMMFWYRQQPGQSLTLIATANQGSEATYESGFVIDKFPISRPNLTFSTLTVSNMSPEDSSIYLCSVGAGNQPQHFGDGTRLSIL.

This clonotype was detected only once. The chain joins TRBV19 to TRBJ2-1; the D gene is possibly TRBD2 (5 bases). Per germline, CDR1 LNHDA and CDR2 SQIVND (reference sequence). The CDR3 is 14 residues long. The V gene lost 10 bases and the J gene lost 6 bases, with 19 bases spanning the gap. The CDR3 loop reads CATGRAGLINEQFF. Written as DNA, the CDR3 is TGTGCCACGGGTCGGGCGGGCTTGATCAATGAGCAGTTCTTC.

This chain connects TRBV5-4 to TRBJ2-7, with a tentative D call TRBD2 (6 bases). Germline lookup yields CDR1 SGHNT and CDR2 YYREEE (reference sequence). The CDR3 covers 14 residues. Trimming pared 4 bases from V and 7 bases from J, leaving 18 bases between. CDR3 sequence (DNA): TGTGCCAGCAGCCCCCGGGGGTCCCAAGGGGAGCAGTACTTC. It translates to CASSPRGSQGEQYF.

The chain employs TRBV27 and TRBJ1-3, with 8 bases matching TRBD1. The junction had 14 bases not matched to a gene; V was cut back by 6 bases and J by 4 bases. Germline V lookup: CDR1 MNHEY, CDR2 SMNVEV (reference sequence). CDR3 size: 17 residues. The CDR3 reads CASRSNIHRGDGNTIYF. The CDR3 DNA reads as TGTGCCAGCAGGTCGAATATACACAGGGGGGACGGAAACACCATATATTTT.

With regard to this clonotype: A read error may account for a junction end that differs from germline. The V call is TRBV7-2, the J call TRBJ1-1; 8 bases fit TRBD1. CDR3 length equals 15 residues. The germline CDR1 and CDR2 sequences are SGHTA and FQGNSA. The CDR3 nucleotides read TGTGCCAGCAGCTCGGCCAGAGGGTCCGGGACAGGTACGGTCTTT. This translates into CASSSARGSGTGTVF.

The V gene is TRBV18, the J gene TRBJ1-2, with unresolved D. V was cut by 2 bases and J by 2 bases, with 6 bases left in between. The germline V gene has CDR1 KGHSH and CDR2 LQKENI. This CDR3 is built from 13 residues. The CDR3 nucleotides read TGTGCCAGCTCACCAGAGGAAAACTATGGCTACACCTTC. It codes for CASSPEENYGYTF.

Remarks on this clonotype: Its ends do not fully match the called genes, so a read error is possible. The chain is built from TRBV28 and TRBJ2-7; no definite D call. The CDR3 sequence is 12 residues long. Germline CDR1 MDHEN, CDR2 SYDVKM. CDR3 nucleotide sequence: TGTGACAGCAGTTTATGGGACTACGAGCAGTACTTC. Encoded protein: CDSSLWDYEQYF.

This clonotype was picked up a small number of times. CDR3 residues: CASSYSAGANHEQYF. In nucleotides, the CDR3 is TGTGCCAGCAGTTACTCAGCAGGGGCTAACCACGAGCAGTACTTC. This chain connects TRBV6-2 or TRBV6-3 to TRBJ2-7; D is perhaps TRBD1 (6 bases). Germline V gene data show CDR1 as MNHEY and CDR2 as SVGEGT. The CDR3 loop spans 15 amino acids. Trimming removed 0 bases at V and 5 bases at J, with 14 bases between.

This chain links TRBV7-9 with TRBJ2-1, with TRBD1 as a possible D gene (9 bases). The CDR3 totals 16 residues. CDR1 SEHNR and CDR2 FQNEAQ come from the germline V gene (reference sequence). The V and J ends lost 1 base and 5 bases respectively, with 15 bases between them. Written as DNA, the CDR3 is TGTGCCAGCAGCTTAGTAGCGGGACAGGGCAACAATGAGCAGTTCTTC. Residues: CASSLVAGQGNNEQFF. Supplemented by reference TRBV7-9 and TRBJ2-1, the full variable domain reads DTGVSQNPRHKITKRGQNVTFRCDPISEHNRLYWYRQTLGQGPEFLTYFQNEAQLEKSRLLSDRFSAERPKGSFSTLEIQRTEQGDSAMYLCASSLVAGQGNNEQFFGPGTRLTVL.

The chain is built from TRBV7-3 and TRBJ2-2, with 7 positions matching TRBD1. V lost 5 bases, J lost 3 bases, and 3 bases stayed unmatched. The CDR3 consists of 14 residues. Germline loops: CDR1 SGHTA, CDR2 FQGTGA. CDR3 coding DNA: TGTGCCAGCAGCCCGGGACAGCACACCGGGGAGCTGTTTTTT. It yields the protein CASSPGQHTGELFF.

With regard to this clonotype: The junction shows a germline mismatch at one end, possibly a read error. The chain combines TRBV7-2 with TRBJ2-5; 10 bases match TRBD2. Germline CDR1 reads SGHTA; CDR2 reads FQGNSA. The CDR3 is 16 residues long. CDR3 nucleotide sequence: TGTGCCAGCAGCTTAGGGACTAGCGGATATGGGGAGACCCAGTATTTC. Amino acid sequence: CASSLGTSGYGETQYF.

This clonotype was counted a few times. The chain has TRBV3-1 and TRBJ2-3, with D possibly being TRBD1 (5 bases). The CDR3 runs 14 residues. V gave up 1 base and J gave up 3 bases, with 8 bases separating them. CDR1 and CDR2 from the germline V gene are LGHDT and YNNKEL (reference sequence). In nucleotides, the CDR3 is TGTGCCAGCAGCCAAGGACAGCAGACAGATACGCAGTATTTT. This gives the protein CASSQGQQTDTQYF.

This clonotype was observed a handful of times. V and J are TRBV7-2 and TRBJ2-3; D remains unclear. CDR1 and CDR2 (germline): SGHTA, FQGNSA. CDR3 length equals 13 residues. Trimming shortened V by 0 bases and J by 4 bases, and 5 bases separated the two germline ends. The CDR3 region is CASSLALADTQYF. As DNA, the CDR3 is TGTGCCAGCAGCTTAGCCCTGGCAGATACGCAGTATTTT.

The chain has TRBV7-2 and TRBJ2-3; TRBD1 matches at 10 bases. The germline V gene encodes CDR1 SGHTA and CDR2 FQGNSA. The V segment lost 4 bases and the J segment 1 base; nucleotides outside the gene matches: 5. The CDR3 is made up of 16 amino acids. CDR3 protein: CASSWGTGDRTDTQYF. CDR3 DNA: TGTGCCAGCAGCTGGGGGACAGGGGATCGCACAGATACGCAGTATTTT.